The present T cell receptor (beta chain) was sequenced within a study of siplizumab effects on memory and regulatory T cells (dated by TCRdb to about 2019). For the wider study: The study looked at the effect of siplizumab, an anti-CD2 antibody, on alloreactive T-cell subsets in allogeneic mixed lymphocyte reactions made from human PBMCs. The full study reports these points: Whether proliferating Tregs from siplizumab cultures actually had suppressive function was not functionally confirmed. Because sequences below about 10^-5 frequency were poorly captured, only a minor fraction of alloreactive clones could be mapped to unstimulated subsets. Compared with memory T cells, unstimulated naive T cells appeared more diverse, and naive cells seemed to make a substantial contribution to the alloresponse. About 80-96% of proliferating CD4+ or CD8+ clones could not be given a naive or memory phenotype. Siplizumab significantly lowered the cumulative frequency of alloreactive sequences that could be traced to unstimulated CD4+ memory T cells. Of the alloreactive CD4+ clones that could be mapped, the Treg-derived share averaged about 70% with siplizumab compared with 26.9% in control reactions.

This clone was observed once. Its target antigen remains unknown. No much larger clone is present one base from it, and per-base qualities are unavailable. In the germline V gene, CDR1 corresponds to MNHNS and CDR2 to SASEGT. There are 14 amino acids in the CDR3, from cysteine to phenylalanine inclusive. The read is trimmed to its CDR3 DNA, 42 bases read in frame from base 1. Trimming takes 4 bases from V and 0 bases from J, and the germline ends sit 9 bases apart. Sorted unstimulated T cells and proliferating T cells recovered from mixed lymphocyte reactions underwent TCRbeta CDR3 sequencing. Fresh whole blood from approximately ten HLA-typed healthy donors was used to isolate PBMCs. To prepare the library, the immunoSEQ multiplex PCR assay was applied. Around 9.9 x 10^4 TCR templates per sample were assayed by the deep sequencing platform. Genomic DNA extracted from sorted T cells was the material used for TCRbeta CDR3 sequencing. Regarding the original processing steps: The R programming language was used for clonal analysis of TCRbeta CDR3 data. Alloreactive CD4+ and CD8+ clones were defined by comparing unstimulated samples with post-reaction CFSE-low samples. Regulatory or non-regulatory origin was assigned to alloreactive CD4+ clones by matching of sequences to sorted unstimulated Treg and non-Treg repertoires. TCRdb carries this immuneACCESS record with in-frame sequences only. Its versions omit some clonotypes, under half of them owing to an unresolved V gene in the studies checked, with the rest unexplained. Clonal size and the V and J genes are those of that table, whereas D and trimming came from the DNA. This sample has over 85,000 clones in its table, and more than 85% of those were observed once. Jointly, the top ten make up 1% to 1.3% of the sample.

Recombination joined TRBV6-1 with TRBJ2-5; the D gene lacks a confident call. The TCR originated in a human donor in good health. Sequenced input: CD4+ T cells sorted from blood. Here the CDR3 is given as CASSVSLYQETQYF. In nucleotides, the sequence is TGTGCCAGCAGTGTTTCCTTGTACCAAGAGACCCAGTACTTC.